This is a list of T cell receptor beta chains from one sample in a study of blood T cell repertoires in COVID-19. Clones were sequenced by immunoSEQ multiplex PCR, and TCRdb holds only the in-frame ones, with some missing. The sample holds around 200,000 clones, 81% seen once. The sequenced sample was PBMCs or T cells enriched from blood (not recorded which). The receptors were sampled from a man aged 35 to 55 who had recovered from COVID-19. Both conserved end residues are part of each CDR3. Each record gives: CDR3 protein, CDR3 DNA, D gene, J gene, V gene, CDR3 length, clone size. The D gene is left open where the match is weak. Size is stated for part of the rows, as once, few or many counts, or as a class when the clone is expanded.

CDR3: CASSPRSETAQETQYF
DNA: TGTGCCAGCAGCCCACGGTCGGAGACTGCGCAAGAGACCCAGTACTTC
D: -
J: TRBJ2-5
V: TRBV21-1
length: 16
size: -

CDR3: CASSLEIGVEGSYNEQFF
DNA: TGTGCCAGCAGCTTAGAGATCGGGGTCGAGGGATCCTACAATGAGCAGTTCTTC
D: -
J: TRBJ2-1
V: TRBV7-6
length: 18
size: -

CDR3: CASSRGLTSYNEQFF
DNA: TGTGCCAGCAGCCGGGGACTAACCTCCTACAATGAGCAGTTCTTC
D: TRBD2
J: TRBJ2-1
V: TRBV6-5
length: 15
size: once

CDR3: CASSLAGLKAPTDTQYF
DNA: TGTGCCAGCTCACTAGCGGGACTAAAGGCCCCGACAGATACGCAGTATTTT
D: TRBD2
J: TRBJ2-3
V: TRBV18
length: 17
size: -

CDR3: CACHPGRGNEQFF
DNA: TGTGCCTGCCATCCCGGCAGGGGCAATGAGCAGTTCTTC
D: -
J: TRBJ2-1
V: TRBV6-5
length: 13
size: -

CDR3: CASGSAATNYGYTF
DNA: TGTGCCAGCGGTTCGGCGGCTACTAACTATGGCTACACCTTC
D: -
J: TRBJ1-2
V: TRBV5-5
length: 14
size: -

CDR3: CASSPSSVRVFYGYTF
DNA: TGTGCCAGCAGCCCTTCTTCAGTACGGGTTTTCTATGGCTACACCTTC
D: -
J: TRBJ1-2
V: TRBV5-8
length: 16
size: once

CDR3: CASSLGRGGSGANVLTF
DNA: TGTGCCAGCAGTCTGGGGAGAGGGGGATCTGGGGCCAACGTCCTGACTTTC
D: -
J: TRBJ2-6
V: TRBV25-1
length: 17
size: -

CDR3: CASSLATGDNRNEQFF
DNA: TGTGCCAGCAGCTTGGCCACAGGTGATAATAGAAATGAGCAGTTCTTC
D: -
J: TRBJ2-1
V: TRBV5-6
length: 16
size: -

CDR3: CASSSMDRGRQRLFF
DNA: TGTGCCAGCAGTTCGATGGACAGGGGGCGTCAAAGGCTGTTTTTT
D: TRBD1
J: TRBJ2-2
V: TRBV6-2/TRBV6-3
length: 15
size: once

CDR3: CASGFRETQYF
DNA: TGTGCTAGTGGTTTTCGAGAGACCCAGTACTTC
D: -
J: TRBJ2-5
V: TRBV12-5
length: 11
size: -

CDR3: CASSRRGLEETQYF
DNA: TGCGCCAGCAGCCGTCGGGGGTTAGAAGAGACCCAGTACTTC
D: -
J: TRBJ2-5
V: TRBV5-1
length: 14
size: -

CDR3: CASSSGQGGQYF
DNA: TGTGCCAGCAGTTCAGGACAGGGGGGGCAGTACTTC
D: TRBD1
J: TRBJ2-7
V: TRBV12-3/TRBV12-4
length: 12
size: -

CDR3: CATSRARVGLAGVRETQYF
DNA: TGTGCCACCAGCAGAGCTCGGGTTGGACTAGCGGGGGTCCGTGAGACCCAGTACTTC
D: TRBD2
J: TRBJ2-5
V: TRBV15
length: 19
size: -

CDR3: CASSLGVTGSEKLFF
DNA: TGTGCCAGCAGCTTAGGGGTGACAGGGAGCGAAAAACTGTTTTTT
D: TRBD1
J: TRBJ1-4
V: TRBV7-8
length: 15
size: few

CDR3: CATSDSTGSSYNEQFF
DNA: TGTGCCACCAGTGATTCTACAGGGAGCTCCTACAATGAGCAGTTCTTC
D: -
J: TRBJ2-1
V: TRBV24-1
length: 16
size: -

CDR3: CATSDSGTSKNHEQFF
DNA: TGTGCCACCAGTGATTCCGGGACTAGCAAGAACCATGAGCAGTTCTTC
D: TRBD2
J: TRBJ2-1
V: TRBV24-1
length: 16
size: -

CDR3: CASSVAGALTDTQYF
DNA: TGTGCCAGCAGCGTTGCGGGGGCTTTGACAGATACGCAGTATTTT
D: -
J: TRBJ2-3
V: TRBV7-6
length: 15
size: -

CDR3: CASSASSGGGNEQFF
DNA: TGTGCCAGCAGTGCCTCTAGCGGAGGGGGCAATGAGCAGTTCTTC
D: -
J: TRBJ2-1
V: TRBV27
length: 15
size: -

CDR3: CASSYNRGTGNTIYF
DNA: TGTGCCAGCAGTTACAACAGGGGGACTGGAAACACCATATATTTT
D: TRBD1
J: TRBJ1-3
V: TRBV6-6
length: 15
size: -

CDR3: CASSGRAGITDTQYF
DNA: TGTGCTAGCTCTGGTCGGGCGGGAATCACAGATACGCAGTATTTT
D: -
J: TRBJ2-3
V: TRBV12-5
length: 15
size: -

CDR3: CASSLSGGGSPLHF
DNA: TGTGCCAGCAGCTTATCAGGGGGTGGTTCACCCCTCCACTTT
D: TRBD1
J: TRBJ1-6
V: TRBV7-9
length: 14
size: -

CDR3: CASSIIRGEQYF
DNA: TGTGCCAGTAGTATAATCAGGGGCGAGCAGTACTTC
D: -
J: TRBJ2-7
V: TRBV19
length: 12
size: -

CDR3: CAWTLPGTVGYTF
DNA: TGTGCCTGGACATTGCCAGGGACAGTGGGCTACACCTTC
D: TRBD1
J: TRBJ1-2
V: TRBV30
length: 13
size: many

CDR3: CASKIRDRNNSPLHF
DNA: TGTGCCAGCAAGATACGGGACAGAAATAATTCACCCCTCCACTTT
D: TRBD1
J: TRBJ1-6
V: TRBV6-5
length: 15
size: -

CDR3: CASNAGGVNTGELFF
DNA: TGTGCCAGTAACGCAGGGGGCGTGAACACCGGGGAGCTGTTTTTT
D: TRBD1
J: TRBJ2-2
V: TRBV19
length: 15
size: -

CDR3: CASSRTGDYEQYF
DNA: TGCGCCAGCAGCCGGACAGGGGACTACGAGCAGTACTTC
D: TRBD1
J: TRBJ2-7
V: TRBV5-1
length: 13
size: -

CDR3: CASSMQGGSYEQYF
DNA: TGTGCCAGCTCCATGCAGGGAGGGTCCTACGAGCAGTACTTC
D: TRBD2
J: TRBJ2-7
V: TRBV27
length: 14
size: -

CDR3: CASSLSGGAFQETQYF
DNA: TGTGCCAGCAGTTTAAGTGGGGGGGCCTTCCAAGAGACCCAGTACTTC
D: -
J: TRBJ2-5
V: TRBV28
length: 16
size: -